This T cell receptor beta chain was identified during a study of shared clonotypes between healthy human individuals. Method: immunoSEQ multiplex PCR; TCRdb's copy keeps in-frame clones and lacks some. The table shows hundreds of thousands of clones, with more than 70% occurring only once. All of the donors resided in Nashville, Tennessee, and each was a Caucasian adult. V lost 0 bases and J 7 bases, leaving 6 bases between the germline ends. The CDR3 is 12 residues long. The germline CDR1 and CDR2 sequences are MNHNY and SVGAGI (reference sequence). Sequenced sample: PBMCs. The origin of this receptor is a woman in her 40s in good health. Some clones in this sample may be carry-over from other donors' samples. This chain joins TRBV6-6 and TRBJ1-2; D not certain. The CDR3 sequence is CASSYSDGGYTF. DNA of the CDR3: TGTGCCAGCAGTTACTCTGACGGTGGCTACACCTTC.